The 22 T cell receptor beta chains in this list originate from one sample, sequenced in a study of shared clonotypes between healthy human individuals (dated by TCRdb to 2018 to 2021). Preparation of the library involved the immunoSEQ multiplex PCR assay. The table was pulled from immuneACCESS by TCRdb, which kept in-frame rearrangements only. Such tables lose some clones; where checked, under half of the loss comes from unresolved V genes, and the rest has no known cause. The sample profile shows some 2.4 million clones; over 85% of them were found once. The ten biggest clones cover approximately 0.35% of the sample. The material sequenced was naive CD4+ T cells from PBMCs. What the cell subset or site label conveys for this sample: CD45RA+ positively selected. These receptors originate from a man aged 18 to 35 in good health. Some clones in this sample may be carry-over from other donors' samples.

The chain employs TRBV28 and TRBJ1-3; TRBD1 matches 9 bases. CDR1 is MDHEN, CDR2 SYDVKM, per germline. The CDR3 runs to 17 residues. After removal of 3 bases from V and 2 bases from J, the junction contained 8 bases not matched to a gene. In nucleotides, the CDR3 is TGTGCCAGCAGTTTGTCCTACAGGGGGCTCACTGGAAACACCATATATTTT. It yields the protein CASSLSYRGLTGNTIYF. Supplemented by reference TRBV28 and TRBJ1-3, the full variable domain reads DVKVTQSSRYLVKRTGEKVFLECVQDMDHENMFWYRQDPGLGLRLIYFSYDVKMKEKGDIPEGYSVSREKKERFSLILESASTNQTSMYLCASSLSYRGLTGNTIYFGEGSWLTVV.

The rearrangement uses TRBV15 and TRBJ2-1; 13 nucleotides match TRBD2. CDR1 is LNHNV and CDR2 is YYDKDF in the germline V gene (reference sequence). The CDR3 spans 17 residues. With 4 bases clipped from V and 8 bases from J, the junction kept 11 bases outside the gene matches. The CDR3 here is CATSNRLAGGMVDEQFF. The CDR3 region has the DNA TGTGCCACCAGCAACCGACTAGCGGGAGGTATGGTAGATGAGCAGTTCTTC.

The chain recombines TRBV7-9 with TRBJ2-5; D may be TRBD2 (7 bases). V dropped 7 bases and J dropped 4 bases, with 16 bases sitting between them. Germline CDR1 and CDR2: SEHNR and FQNEAQ (reference sequence). The CDR3 covers 14 residues. CDR3 amino acids: CASNPWGGPETQYF. The DNA for the CDR3 is TGTGCCAGCAACCCCTGGGGGGGGCCAGAGACCCAGTACTTC.

V is TRBV6-5 and J is TRBJ1-2; maybe TRBD1 (6 bases). Trimming removed 3 bases from V and 4 bases from J, with 15 bases in between. Germline V gene lookup returns CDR1 MNHEY and CDR2 SVGAGI. CDR3 length equals 15 residues. The CDR3 is CASSYRTDLTYGYTF. The CDR3 DNA sequence: TGTGCCAGCAGTTATCGGACAGACCTAACCTATGGCTACACCTTC.

The chain employs TRBV10-3 and TRBJ1-1; TRBD1 matches at 9 bases. Germline V gene lookup returns CDR1 ENHRY and CDR2 SYGVKD. Unmatched junction bases numbered 8, after V lost 10 bases and J lost 5 bases. The CDR3 runs 13 residues. As DNA, the CDR3 is TGTGCCACCATGGGACAGGGAGAGACTGAAGCTTTCTTT. Protein: CATMGQGETEAFF.

The DNA for the CDR3 is TGTGCCAGCAGCTTGAACCGCGTAGAGACCCAGTACTTC. It translates to CASSLNRVETQYF. The chain joins TRBV7-2 to TRBJ2-5; D is unclear. Germline values: CDR1 SGHTA, CDR2 FQGNSA. V lost 3 bases, J lost 4 bases, and 9 bases lay in between. This CDR3 spans 13 amino acids.

The V and J genes are TRBV27 and TRBJ2-1; 7 positions agree with TRBD2. Germline V gene data show CDR1 as MNHEY and CDR2 as SMNVEV (reference sequence). CDR3 length: 15 amino acids. V was pared by 1 base and J by 6 bases, with 6 bases of the junction left unmatched. The CDR3 reads CASSLWGRAFNEQFF. The CDR3 nucleotides read TGTGCCAGCAGTTTATGGGGGAGGGCCTTCAATGAGCAGTTCTTC.

In regard to this clone: Other DNA sequences of this sample code for an identical CDR3. V and J are TRBV27 and TRBJ2-7; 9 bases line up with TRBD1. Germline CDR1 is MNHEY and CDR2 is SMNVEV (reference sequence). The CDR3 runs 14 residues. V lost 6 bases, J lost 3 bases, and 6 bases stayed unmatched. In DNA form, the CDR3 reads TGTGCCAGCAGCTTAAAGGGACAGGGCTACGAGCAGTACTTC. Translation: CASSLKGQGYEQYF.

The chain joins TRBV18 to TRBJ1-6; D remains ambiguous. Between the trimmed V and J ends, which lost 2 bases and 10 bases, there was a span of 12 bases. The CDR3 is made up of 14 amino acids. Germline CDR1 reads KGHSH; CDR2 reads LQKENI. The CDR3: CASSPGRWGSPLHF. The CDR3 DNA follows: TGTGCCAGCTCACCAGGGAGATGGGGATCACCCCTCCACTTT.

The chain links TRBV11-3 to TRBJ2-2; D perhaps matches TRBD2 (7 bases). The germline gives CDR1 SGHNT, CDR2 YENEEA. Trimming shortened V by 5 bases and J by 6 bases, and 13 bases separated the two germline ends. This CDR3 spans 14 amino acids. CDR3 nucleotides: TGTGCCAGCAGCCAGCGGGACAAGGCCGGGGAGCTGTTTTTT. Its translation is CASSQRDKAGELFF.

This chain connects TRBV1 to TRBJ2-5; the DNA was not used to check the table's D call, TRBD2. TRBV1 corresponds to a pseudogene. The CDR3 runs 15 residues. The CDR3 DNA sequence: TGCACCAGCAGCCAAGCGGGAGGGTCAACAGAGACCCAGTACTTC. As protein: CTSSQAGGSTETQYF.

This chain joins TRBV10-2 and TRBJ2-1, with 8 nucleotides matching TRBD2. Germline V lookup: CDR1 WSHSY, CDR2 SAAADI. V gave up 2 bases and J gave up 6 bases; unmatched junction bases: 9. CDR3 size: 16 residues. The CDR3 loop is CASSEPGGGLGNEQFF. The CDR3 DNA reads TGCGCCAGCAGTGAGCCTGGTGGGGGACTAGGCAATGAGCAGTTCTTC.

The V call is TRBV18, the J call TRBJ2-5; weak D call: TRBD1 (7 bases). Trimming removed 0 bases at V and 1 base at J, with 12 bases between. The CDR3 totals 16 residues. Germline CDR1 and CDR2: KGHSH and LQKENI. Here the CDR3 reads CASSPPRGVPQETQYF. The CDR3 bases are TGTGCCAGCTCACCACCCAGGGGGGTACCCCAAGAGACCCAGTACTTC.

The rearrangement links TRBV10-3 to TRBJ2-1; TRBD1 agrees at 10 bases. This CDR3 is 17 amino acids long. Trimming removed 3 bases from V and 0 bases from J; junction bases left unmatched: 5. Germline-derived CDR1 and CDR2 are ENHRY and SYGVKD. The CDR3 region is CAISDGTGASSYNEQFF. Here the CDR3 DNA reads TGTGCCATCAGTGATGGGACAGGGGCTAGCTCCTACAATGAGCAGTTCTTC.

The genes are TRBV6-1 and TRBJ1-2, with D tentatively TRBD1 (5 bases). Trimming took off 1 base at V and 6 bases at J, with 12 bases between the two ends. Per germline, CDR1 MNHNS and CDR2 SASEGT. This CDR3 spans 14 amino acids. DNA of the CDR3: TGTGCCAGCAGTGAAGACGTGGGGGATAATGGCTACACCTTC. Its protein product is CASSEDVGDNGYTF.

This chain uses TRBV9 with TRBJ1-2; no firm D call. V lost 3 bases, J lost 8 bases, and 20 bases lay in between. The CDR3 has 15 amino acids. Germline loops: CDR1 SGDLS, CDR2 YYNGEE. As DNA, the CDR3 is TGTGCCAGCAGCGGGCAACCGGGAGGCGGGCAAGGCTACACCTTC. It encodes CASSGQPGGGQGYTF.

A remark on this clone: The same CDR3 is also encoded by other DNA sequences in this sample. The rearrangement joins TRBV19 to TRBJ1-5, with unresolved D. The CDR3 sequence is 11 residues long. V dropped 8 bases and J dropped 0 bases, with 2 bases sitting between them. In germline, CDR1 is LNHDA, CDR2 SQIVND (reference sequence). The CDR3 loop reads CASGSNQPQHF. DNA of the CDR3: TGTGCCAGTGGTAGCAATCAGCCCCAGCATTTT.

In nucleotides, the CDR3 is TGTGCCACCCAAGGCCTAGGCCCCAATGAGCAGTTCTTC. It translates to CATQGLGPNEQFF. V is TRBV7-9 and J is TRBJ2-1; D uncertain. Trimming left V 10 bases short and J 6 bases short, with 16 bases between. This CDR3 comprises 13 residues. Germline CDR1 is SEHNR and CDR2 is FQNEAQ (reference sequence).

The V and J genes are TRBV6-5 and TRBJ1-3; TRBD1 might be the D (5 bases). This CDR3 has 16 residues. V shed 0 bases and J shed 0 bases, with 9 bases lying between them. Germline V gives CDR1 MNHEY, CDR2 SVGAGI. The CDR3 here is CASSYSLGGSGNTIYF. As DNA, the CDR3 is TGTGCCAGCAGTTACTCACTCGGGGGCTCTGGAAACACCATATATTTT.

The chain joins TRBV6-6 to TRBJ2-5; 8 bases map to TRBD1. The J segment lost 9 bases and the V segment lost 7 bases, leaving 13 bases of the junction unmatched. The CDR3 length is 14 residues. Per germline, CDR1 MNHNY and CDR2 SVGAGI (reference sequence). CDR3 loop: CASNSDRAAGAQYF. The DNA of the CDR3 is TGTGCCAGCAACTCGGACAGGGCGGCCGGGGCCCAGTACTTC.

The genes are TRBV6-5 and TRBJ1-6; 9 bases map to TRBD1. The V gene's germline CDR1 is MNHEY and CDR2 SVGAGI. V was clipped by 7 bases and J by 7 bases; unmatched bases: 5. CDR3 length: 14 amino acids. The CDR3 loop reads CASTQGTGNSPLHF. CDR3 nucleotide sequence: TGTGCCAGCACCCAAGGGACAGGGAATTCACCCCTCCACTTT.

V is TRBV6-5 and J is TRBJ2-7; D is ambiguous. Germline-derived CDR1 and CDR2 are MNHEY and SVGAGI. Trimming removed 0 bases from V and 7 bases from J, with 16 bases in between. The CDR3 sequence is 15 residues long. The DNA for the CDR3 is TGTGCCAGCAGTTACTCGCGAGCCCCCACCGGGGAGCAGTACTTC. Translation: CASSYSRAPTGEQYF.